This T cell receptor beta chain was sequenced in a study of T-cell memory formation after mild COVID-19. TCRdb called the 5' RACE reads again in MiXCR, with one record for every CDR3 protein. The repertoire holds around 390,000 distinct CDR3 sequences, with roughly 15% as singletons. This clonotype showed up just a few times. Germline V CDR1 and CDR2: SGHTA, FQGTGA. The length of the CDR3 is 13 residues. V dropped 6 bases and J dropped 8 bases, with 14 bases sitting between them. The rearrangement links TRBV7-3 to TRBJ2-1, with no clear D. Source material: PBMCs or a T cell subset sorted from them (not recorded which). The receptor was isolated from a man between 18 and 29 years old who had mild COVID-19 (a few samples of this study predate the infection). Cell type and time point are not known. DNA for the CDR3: TGTGCCAGCAGAGACCCCGGGTCCCATGAGCAGTTCTTC. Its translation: CASRDPGSHEQFF.